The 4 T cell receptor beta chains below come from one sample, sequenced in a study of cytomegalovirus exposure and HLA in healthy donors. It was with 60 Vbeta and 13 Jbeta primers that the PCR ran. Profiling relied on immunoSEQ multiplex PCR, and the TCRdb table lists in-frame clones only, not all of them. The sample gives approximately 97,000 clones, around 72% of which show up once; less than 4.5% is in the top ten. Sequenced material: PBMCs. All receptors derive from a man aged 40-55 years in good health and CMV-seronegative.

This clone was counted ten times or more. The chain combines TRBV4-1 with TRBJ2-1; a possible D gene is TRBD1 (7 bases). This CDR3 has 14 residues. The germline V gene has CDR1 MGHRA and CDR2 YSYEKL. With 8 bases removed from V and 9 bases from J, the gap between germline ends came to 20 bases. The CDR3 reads CASGSRGTGGEQFF. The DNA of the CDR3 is TGCGCCAGCGGTAGCAGGGGGACTGGGGGTGAGCAGTTCTTC.

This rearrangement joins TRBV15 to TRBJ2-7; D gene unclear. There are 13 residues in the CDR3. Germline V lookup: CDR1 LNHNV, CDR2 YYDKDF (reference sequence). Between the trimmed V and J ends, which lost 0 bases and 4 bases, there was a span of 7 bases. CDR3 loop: CATSRDHGYEQYF. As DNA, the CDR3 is TGTGCCACCAGCAGAGATCACGGTTACGAGCAGTACTTC.

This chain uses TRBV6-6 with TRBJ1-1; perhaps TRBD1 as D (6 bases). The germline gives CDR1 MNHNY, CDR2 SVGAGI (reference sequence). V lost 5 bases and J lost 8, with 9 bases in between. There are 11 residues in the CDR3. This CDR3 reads CASSAQGEAFF. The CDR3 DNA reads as TGTGCCAGCAGTGCACAGGGAGAAGCTTTCTTT.

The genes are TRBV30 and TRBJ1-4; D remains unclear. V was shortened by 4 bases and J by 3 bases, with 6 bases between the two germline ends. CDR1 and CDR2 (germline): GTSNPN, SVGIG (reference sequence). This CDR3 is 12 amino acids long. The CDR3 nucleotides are TGTGCCTGGAAGAGAGCTAATGAAAAACTGTTTTTT. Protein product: CAWKRANEKLFF.